The 13 T cell receptor beta chains below all came from one sample that was sequenced in a study of blood T cell repertoires in COVID-19. Using immunoSEQ multiplex PCR, the repertoire was profiled, and TCRdb retains in-frame clones only, with some absent. The table has 35,000 to 45,000 clones, approximately 75% seen once; the top ten hold about 42%. The sequencing input was peripheral blood. The receptors shown here come from a human donor in a cohort sampled during active or convalescent COVID-19. The donor label of this sample is uncertain.

This rearrangement joins TRBV7-2 to TRBJ2-5; 10 nucleotides agree with TRBD1. The CDR3 totals 17 residues. Germline lookup yields CDR1 SGHTA and CDR2 FQGNSA. Germline trimming cut 2 bases from V and 5 bases from J; bases unmatched to any gene: 11. Here the CDR3 reads CASSLRRGQGSWETQYF. CDR3 nucleotides: TGTGCCAGCAGCTTACGGCGGGGACAGGGGTCGTGGGAGACCCAGTACTTC.

This chain joins TRBV6-5 and TRBJ1-6, with TRBD1 as a possible D gene (5 bases). Trimming stripped 2 bases from V and 7 bases from J, with 15 bases between. The V gene's germline CDR1 is MNHEY and CDR2 SVGAGI. This CDR3 comprises 16 residues. CDR3 sequence (DNA): TGTGCCAGCAGTTACGCGGCCCGACAGCCAAATTCACCCCTCCACTTT. Amino acids: CASSYAARQPNSPLHF.

This clone was observed a single time. This chain joins TRBV9 and TRBJ2-3, with TRBD2 matching 11 bases. CDR1 SGDLS and CDR2 YYNGEE come from the germline V gene. The CDR3 contains 19 residues. V trimming: 4 bases; J trimming: 2 bases; junction bases outside the gene matches: 15. CDR3 region: CASSPRGGSGRASTDTQYF. The CDR3 bases are TGTGCCAGCAGCCCCCGGGGAGGTAGCGGGAGGGCGTCCACAGATACGCAGTATTTT.

In this sample, this clone turned up a few times. The CDR3 region has the DNA TGTGCCAGCAGCGGACCGGGACTAGCGGGAGGGTACAATGAGCAGTTCTTC. Amino acid sequence: CASSGPGLAGGYNEQFF. The chain carries TRBV7-2 and TRBJ2-1; 16 nucleotides line up with TRBD2. The CDR3 sequence is 17 residues long. Germline V gives CDR1 SGHTA, CDR2 FQGNSA. Trimming at V came to 5 bases and at J to 4 bases, leaving 5 bases not matched to a gene.

This rearrangement joins TRBV6-5 to TRBJ2-5; no reliable D call. Deletions cut 7 bases from V and 4 bases from J, with 7 bases between. Germline V gives CDR1 MNHEY, CDR2 SVGAGI. This CDR3 contains 11 residues. The CDR3 region is CASTRGETQYF. The CDR3 coding sequence is TGTGCCAGCACTAGAGGAGAGACCCAGTACTTC.

This rearrangement joins TRBV7-2 to TRBJ2-2, with 7 bases aligning to TRBD1. Trimming at V came to 4 bases and at J to 4 bases, leaving 6 bases not matched to a gene. The CDR3 has 15 amino acids. CDR1 SGHTA and CDR2 FQGNSA come from the germline V gene. CDR3 nucleotide sequence: TGTGCCAGCAGCTCTACAGGGGTTGGCACCGGGGAGCTGTTTTTT. Translated, it gives CASSSTGVGTGELFF.

The rearrangement uses TRBV11-3 and TRBJ2-3; weak D call: TRBD2 (6 bases). CDR3 length: 15 residues. Trimming cost V 4 bases and J 0 bases, with 11 bases left between them. CDR1 is SGHNT, CDR2 YENEEA, per germline. CDR3 in amino acids: CASSYAGTSTDTQYF. DNA of the CDR3: TGTGCCAGCAGCTACGCCGGGACTAGCACAGATACGCAGTATTTT.

This clone was picked up one time. CDR3 in amino acids: CASSFSGQVTGELFF. Written as DNA, the CDR3 is TGTGCCAGCAGTTTCTCTGGACAAGTCACCGGGGAGCTGTTTTTT. V and J are TRBV27 and TRBJ2-2, with D perhaps matching TRBD1 (5 bases). Per the germline V gene, CDR1 is MNHEY and CDR2 is SMNVEV (reference sequence). This CDR3 is built from 15 residues. The V gene lost 3 bases and the J gene lost 4 bases, with 12 bases spanning the gap.

V is TRBV7-2 and J is TRBJ1-5, with D unresolved. Trimming removed 1 base at V and 7 bases at J, with 14 bases between. From germline, CDR1 is SGHTA and CDR2 FQGNSA. This CDR3 region has 15 residues. The CDR3 is CASSLEISGSQPQHF. DNA of the CDR3: TGTGCCAGCAGCTTAGAGATTTCGGGGAGCCAGCCCCAGCATTTT.

J is TRBJ2-7 and V is TRBV5-1; D call uncertain. The CDR3 has 13 amino acids. Trimming stripped 3 bases from V and 4 bases from J, with 11 bases between. Per germline, CDR1 SGHRS and CDR2 YFSETQ. CDR3 amino acids: CASSSQTEYEQYF. In DNA, the CDR3 is TGCGCCAGCAGCTCCCAGACGGAGTACGAGCAGTACTTC.

In its sample, this clone was seen many times. The V call is TRBV19, the J call TRBJ2-2; TRBD1 might be the D (6 bases). V lost 6 bases, J lost 5 bases, and 10 bases lay in between. The CDR3 spans 13 residues. Germline loops: CDR1 LNHDA, CDR2 SQIVND (reference sequence). In DNA form, the CDR3 reads TGTGCCAGTAGACCAGGGGTGACCGGGGAGCTGTTTTTT. This codes for CASRPGVTGELFF.

CDR3 nucleotides: TGCAGCGTTGCGGACAGGGGCAGCACAGATACGCAGTATTTT. It is translated as CSVADRGSTDTQYF. V usage is TRBV29-1 and J usage is TRBJ2-3; 9 bases match TRBD1. CDR1 SQVTM and CDR2 ANQGSEA come from the germline V gene. CDR3 length: 14 amino acids. Trimming removed 4 bases from V and 0 bases from J; junction bases left unmatched: 2.

The gene calls are TRBV7-2 and TRBJ2-2, with a tentative D call TRBD2 (5 bases). Per germline, CDR1 SGHTA and CDR2 FQGNSA. The CDR3 has 16 residues. Between the trimmed V and J ends, which lost 2 bases and 5 bases, there was a span of 15 bases. In nucleotides, the CDR3 is TGTGCCAGCAGCTTACAGCGCCTAGGAGGAACCGGGGAGCTGTTTTTT. It encodes CASSLQRLGGTGELFF. Full variable domain (outside the CDR3, taken from reference TRBV7-2 and TRBJ2-2): GAGVSQSPSNKVTEKGKDVELRCDPISGHTALYWYRQSLGQGLEFLIYFQGNSAPDKSGLPSDRFSAERTGGSVSTLTIQRTQQEDSAVYLCASSLQRLGGTGELFFGEGSRLTVL.